A single sample gave rise to the 15 T cell receptor beta chains below, sequenced in a study of post-analysis software for immune sequencing data. Study results and caveats: Five or six TRBV segments, TRBV5-6, TRBV5-1 and TRBV20-1 among them, were found more frequent in patients than controls.

Their recognized antigens are unknown. Each TCR beta cDNA library carried unique molecular identifiers. TCRdb reanalysed the PCR reads using MiXCR and keeps one entry per CDR3 protein. Counted here are approximately 730,000 distinct CDR3 sequences, around 46% occurring once; the ten biggest clones make up approximately 4.4%. The specimen sequenced was blood. These receptors originate from a girl between 10 and 17 years old with multiple sclerosis.

This clonotype was observed a handful of times. The rearrangement joins TRBV9 to TRBJ1-6, with 11 bases lining up with TRBD1. The CDR3 extends over 18 amino acids. V lost 0 bases to trimming and J lost 10 bases; unmatched junction nucleotides: 12. In germline, CDR1 is SGDLS, CDR2 YYNGEE. As DNA, the CDR3 is TGTGCCAGCAGCGTAGACGACCTCCGGGGACAGGGGGGATCACCCCTCCACTTT. It encodes CASSVDDLRGQGGSPLHF.

The chain joins TRBV18 to TRBJ2-3; 13 bases are a match to TRBD2. This CDR3 region has 17 residues. V dropped 3 bases and J dropped 6; count of bases not matched to a gene: 9. CDR1 and CDR2 from the germline V gene are KGHSH and LQKENI. The CDR3 region has the DNA TGTGCCAGCTCACCGCCCATCGGACTAGCGGGAGTGGATACGCAGTATTTT. Translating gives CASSPPIGLAGVDTQYF.

This chain links TRBV20-1 with TRBJ2-2; 10 nucleotides match TRBD2. The CDR3 sequence is 15 residues long. J lost 2 bases, V lost 2 bases, and 2 bases had no gene match. Per the germline V gene, CDR1 is DFQATT and CDR2 is SNEGSKA (reference sequence). CDR3 loop: CSARWTSGNTGELFF. CDR3 nucleotide sequence: TGCAGTGCTAGATGGACTAGCGGTAACACCGGGGAGCTGTTTTTT.

The V call is TRBV7-2, the J call TRBJ1-2; D unclear. The V end lost 4 bases, the J end lost 8 bases, and 11 bases lay between the germline ends. The CDR3 extends over 12 amino acids. Germline values: CDR1 SGHTA, CDR2 FQGNSA. The CDR3 DNA reads TGTGCCAGCAGCTCGTCGGTGTGGGGCTACACCTTC. Translated, it gives CASSSSVWGYTF. Looking up the rest from reference TRBV7-2 and TRBJ1-2 gives the full variable domain: GAGVSQSPSNKVTEKGKDVELRCDPISGHTALYWYRQSLGQGLEFLIYFQGNSAPDKSGLPSDRFSAERTGGSVSTLTIQRTQQEDSAVYLCASSSSVWGYTFGSGTRLTVV.

The chain employs TRBV27 and TRBJ2-7, with D unclear. The CDR3 sequence is 15 residues long. Germline assignment: CDR1 MNHEY and CDR2 SMNVEV (reference sequence). V was shortened by 11 bases and J by 0 bases, with 20 bases between the two germline ends. The CDR3: CAGPQVPGASYEQYF. In DNA, the CDR3 is TGTGCCGGCCCTCAGGTCCCAGGCGCCTCCTACGAGCAGTACTTC.

This clonotype was picked up many times. The chain joins TRBV12-3 or TRBV12-4 to TRBJ2-5, with D unresolved. The CDR3 covers 12 residues. Trimming took off 2 bases at V and 6 bases at J, with 7 bases between the two ends. The CDR3 sequence: CASSLKRQTQYF. CDR3 sequence (DNA): TGTGCCAGCAGTTTAAAGAGGCAGACCCAGTACTTC.

The chain links TRBV25-1 to TRBJ1-4, with D uncertain. Trimming took 4 bases from V and 3 from J, leaving 9 bases between them. Germline V gene lookup returns CDR1 MGHDK and CDR2 SYGVNS. This CDR3 region has 14 residues. CDR3 DNA: TGTGCCAGCAGTGTGGACGGAGCTAATGAAAAACTGTTTTTT. Translating it yields CASSVDGANEKLFF.

This clonotype was seen only a few times. The chain has TRBV29-1 and TRBJ2-1; D uncertain. CDR1 is SQVTM, CDR2 ANQGSEA, per germline. The V end was cut by 4 bases, the J end by 8 bases, with 3 bases between. There are 9 residues in the CDR3. In DNA, the CDR3 is TGCAGCGTTGGGTATGAGCAGTTCTTC. Its translation is CSVGYEQFF.

The chain uses TRBV29-1 and TRBJ2-6; D remains unclear. This CDR3 spans 15 amino acids. Germline loops: CDR1 SQVTM, CDR2 ANQGSEA. Trimming left V 6 bases short and J 0 bases short, with 12 bases between. The CDR3 loop is CSVVLRSSGANVLTF. The CDR3 bases are TGCAGCGTCGTCCTTAGGAGCTCTGGGGCCAACGTCCTGACTTTC. The complete variable domain, with remaining parts taken from reference TRBV29-1 and TRBJ2-6, reads SAVISQKPSRDICQRGTSLTIQCQVDSQVTMMFWYRQQPGQSLTLIATANQGSEATYESGFVIDKFPISRPNLTFSTLTVSNMSPEDSSIYLCSVVLRSSGANVLTFGAGSRLTVL.

There are a few counts of this clonotype. V and J are TRBV4-2 and TRBJ2-7; D might be TRBD1 (6 bases). Deletions cut 2 bases from V and 5 bases from J, with 19 bases between. Germline CDR1 and CDR2: LGHNA and YNFKEQ. The CDR3 runs 16 residues. The CDR3 protein is CASSQSPSDSAHEQYF. The CDR3 bases are TGTGCCAGCAGCCAATCACCCTCGGACAGTGCGCACGAGCAGTACTTC.

This clonotype was seen more than once but under ten times. This chain joins TRBV5-6 and TRBJ1-2; TRBD1 matches 7 bases. CDR1 SGHDT and CDR2 YYEEEE come from the germline V gene. Trimming at V came to 3 bases and at J to 6 bases, leaving 5 bases not matched to a gene. This CDR3 is built from 13 residues. CDR3 residues: CASSWDSLNGYTF. The CDR3 DNA follows: TGTGCCAGCAGCTGGGACAGTTTAAATGGCTACACCTTC.

The V and J genes are TRBV10-3 and TRBJ1-1, with 9 nucleotides matching TRBD1. Germline CDR1 reads ENHRY; CDR2 reads SYGVKD. V was pared by 4 bases and J by 4 bases, with 4 bases of the junction left unmatched. The CDR3 covers 14 residues. The DNA of the CDR3 is TGTGCCATCAGTGGGGGACAGGGAGGCACTGAAGCTTTCTTT. Protein product: CAISGGQGGTEAFF.

The V gene is TRBV20-1, the J gene TRBJ2-1, with 13 bases matching TRBD2. Unmatched junction bases numbered 8, after V lost 3 bases and J lost 9 bases. Germline assignment: CDR1 DFQATT and CDR2 SNEGSKA (reference sequence). CDR3 length: 15 residues. Here the CDR3 reads CSASKKTSGRIEQFF. For the CDR3, the DNA is TGCAGTGCTAGCAAAAAGACTAGCGGGAGGATTGAGCAGTTCTTC.

The chain carries TRBV6-2 or TRBV6-3 and TRBJ2-1; D could derive from TRBD1 or TRBD2 (6 bases each). Trimming stripped 6 bases from V and 6 bases from J, with 21 bases between. Germline V gene lookup returns CDR1 MNHEY and CDR2 SVGEGT. The CDR3 consists of 16 residues. The CDR3 loop reads CASRRRGTPHLNEQFF. CDR3 coding DNA: TGTGCCAGCAGGCGGAGGGGGACTCCTCACCTCAATGAGCAGTTCTTC.

Turning to this clonotype: A much larger clone lies one base from this, so it may be a read error. The CDR3 ends on some other residue instead of the conserved phenylalanine or tryptophan, so this is likely a read error. The chain employs TRBV20-1 and TRBJ2-7; D possibly corresponds to TRBD2 (6 bases). This CDR3 spans 14 amino acids. The V gene's germline CDR1 is DFQATT and CDR2 SNEGSKA (reference sequence). V lost 0 bases and J 0 bases, leaving 9 bases between the germline ends. CDR3: CSARDLATSYEQYL. CDR3 nucleotides: TGCAGTGCTAGAGACCTAGCGACCTCCTACGAGCAGTACCTC.